These 26 T cell receptor beta chains originate from one sample sequenced in a study of T cells after somatic rescue of genetic block. Assay used: immunoSEQ multiplex PCR; TCRdb lists only in-frame clones, some missing. This sample yields under 150,000 clones, of which around 90% are seen a single time; 1.4% belongs to the top ten. What was sequenced was peripheral blood mononuclear cells (PBMCs). The receptor source for this set is a woman aged 18-30 years.

This clone occurred once. The chain joins TRBV15 to TRBJ2-3; TRBD2 might be the D (7 bases). V shed 3 bases and J shed 5 bases, with 33 bases lying between them. The CDR3 totals 21 residues. Germline V gene data show CDR1 as LNHNV and CDR2 as YYDKDF (reference sequence). In DNA, the CDR3 is TGTGCCACCAGCAGCGGTCTGGTCGCGGGGGCCAGCACAGATACGCAAGATACGCAGTATTTT. The encoded protein is CATSSGLVAGASTDTQDTQYF.

The genes are TRBV9 and TRBJ1-1, with 7 positions matching TRBD1. Unmatched junction bases numbered 2, after V lost 2 bases and J lost 4 bases. The CDR3 sequence is 13 residues long. Germline loops: CDR1 SGDLS, CDR2 YYNGEE. The CDR3 DNA reads TGTGCCAGCAGCGTTAACAGGGGCACTGAAGCTTTCTTT. This codes for CASSVNRGTEAFF.

CDR3 DNA: TGTGCCAGCAGTGACTCGACAGGGTCCAATCAGCCCCAGCATTTT. This encodes CASSDSTGSNQPQHF. V usage is TRBV6-4 and J usage is TRBJ1-5; 7 nucleotides align to TRBD1. Germline V gene sequence: CDR1 MRHNA, CDR2 SNTAGT. This CDR3 contains 15 residues. J was trimmed by 3 bases and V by 0 bases; bases with no gene match: 2.

The chain employs TRBV7-2 and TRBJ1-1, with D unclear. From germline, CDR1 is SGHTA and CDR2 FQGNSA. Trimming left V 4 bases short and J 3 bases short, with 6 bases between. The CDR3 spans 12 residues. Here the CDR3 DNA reads TGTGCCAGCAGCTCGACCTACACTGAAGCTTTCTTT. Translated, it gives CASSSTYTEAFF.

This clone was found once. This sequence joins TRBV28 and TRBJ2-2; tentatively, D is TRBD1 (6 bases). Deletions cut 6 bases from V and 6 bases from J, with 17 bases between. This CDR3 contains 15 residues. Germline values: CDR1 MDHEN, CDR2 SYDVKM. The chain's CDR3 is CASRPPRDTPGELFF. The CDR3, as DNA: TGTGCCAGCAGACCCCCCCGGGACACCCCCGGGGAGCTGTTTTTT. The full variable domain, with the rest looked up from reference TRBV28 and TRBJ2-2, is DVKVTQSSRYLVKRTGEKVFLECVQDMDHENMFWYRQDPGLGLRLIYFSYDVKMKEKGDIPEGYSVSREKKERFSLILESASTNQTSMYLCASRPPRDTPGELFFGEGSRLTVL.

J is TRBJ2-5 and V is TRBV4-1; 7 bases map to TRBD2. The ends lost 0 bases at V and 2 bases at J; junction bases unmatched: 6. The CDR3 has 16 amino acids. Germline values: CDR1 MGHRA, CDR2 YSYEKL. The CDR3 DNA reads as TGCGCCAGCAGCCAAGATCATGGCGGGGGTCAAGAGACCCAGTACTTC. It specifies CASSQDHGGGQETQYF.

The chain carries TRBV5-6 and TRBJ2-3, with D unclear. Per the germline V gene, CDR1 is SGHDT and CDR2 is YYEEEE. The CDR3 has 17 residues. Trimming left V 1 base short and J 1 base short, with 16 bases between. The CDR3: CASSLNVWVAGTDTQYF. CDR3 coding DNA: TGTGCCAGCAGCTTGAACGTCTGGGTCGCCGGCACAGATACGCAGTATTTT.

This clone was counted a few times. The chain joins TRBV27 to TRBJ1-4; a weak D match, TRBD1 (6 bases). V shed 7 bases and J shed 3 bases, with 12 bases lying between them. The CDR3 has 14 residues. Germline V gives CDR1 MNHEY, CDR2 SMNVEV (reference sequence). CDR3 sequence (DNA): TGTGCCAGCAACGATCGGGGGCCTAATGAAAAACTGTTTTTT. Its protein product is CASNDRGPNEKLFF.

The chain recombines TRBV19 with TRBJ2-7; D might be TRBD2 (5 bases). Germline CDR1 reads LNHDA; CDR2 reads SQIVND (reference sequence). V was shortened by 4 bases and J by 4 bases, with 20 bases between the two germline ends. The CDR3 is 16 amino acids. CDR3 DNA: TGTGCCAGTAGTAAGGAGATTTGGGCCTCGGGGTACGAGCAGTACTTC. Its translation is CASSKEIWASGYEQYF.

This chain links TRBV5-6 with TRBJ1-1; D is unclear. Trimming removed 1 base at V and 0 bases at J, with 10 bases between. Per germline, CDR1 SGHDT and CDR2 YYEEEE. The CDR3 covers 15 residues. CDR3 coding DNA: TGTGCCAGCAGCTTGTCAGGAGTCATGAACACTGAAGCTTTCTTT. Its protein is CASSLSGVMNTEAFF.

This chain connects TRBV7-9 to TRBJ1-1, with 9 bases identical to TRBD1. V was pared by 5 bases and J by 0 bases, with 4 bases of the junction left unmatched. The CDR3 covers 15 residues. Germline V lookup: CDR1 SEHNR, CDR2 FQNEAQ (reference sequence). The CDR3, as DNA: TGTGCCAGCAGCCCGACAGGGGGTATGAACACTGAAGCTTTCTTT. Encoded protein: CASSPTGGMNTEAFF.

The rearrangement joins TRBV9 to TRBJ2-3; D not certain. The CDR3 consists of 14 residues. Germline assignment: CDR1 SGDLS and CDR2 YYNGEE. V gave up 0 bases and J gave up 6 bases, with 11 bases separating them. CDR3: CASSVESLPDTQYF. DNA for the CDR3: TGTGCCAGCAGCGTAGAGAGTCTCCCCGATACGCAGTATTTT.

The chain employs TRBV4-3 and TRBJ1-5; 11 bases align to TRBD1. Germline CDR1 reads LGHNA; CDR2 reads YSLEER. The ends lost 0 bases at V and 7 bases at J; junction bases unmatched: 5. The CDR3 extends over 16 amino acids. The DNA of the CDR3 is TGCGCCAGCAGCCAAGATCCGGGACAGGGGGGACAGCCCCAGCATTTT. This codes for CASSQDPGQGGQPQHF.

V and J are TRBV7-3 and TRBJ2-2; TRBD2 matches at 8 bases. The CDR3 has 14 amino acids. The junction had 2 bases not matched to a gene; V was cut back by 4 bases and J by 4 bases. The germline CDR1 and CDR2 sequences are SGHTA and FQGTGA. For the CDR3, the DNA is TGTGCCAGCAGCTCCGGGGGGGCCACCGGGGAGCTGTTTTTT. Translating it yields CASSSGGATGELFF.

This chain connects TRBV7-3 to TRBJ2-1; D not certain. CDR3 size: 15 residues. V lost 2 bases and J 0 bases, leaving 8 bases between the germline ends. The V gene's germline CDR1 is SGHTA and CDR2 FQGTGA. DNA for the CDR3: TGTGCCAGCAGCTTACGGACGGACTCCTACAATGAGCAGTTCTTC. As protein: CASSLRTDSYNEQFF. Based on the CDR3 plus reference TRBV7-3 and TRBJ2-1, the full variable domain is GAGVSQTPSNKVTEKGKYVELRCDPISGHTALYWYRQSLGQGPEFLIYFQGTGAADDSGLPNDRFFAVRPEGSVSTLKIQRTERGDSAVYLCASSLRTDSYNEQFFGPGTRLTVL.

In DNA form, the CDR3 reads TGTGCCAGCAGCACCAACCGACAGGGCTACGAGCAGTACTTC. This encodes CASSTNRQGYEQYF. The V gene is TRBV7-2, the J gene TRBJ2-7; 7 bases line up with TRBD1. The ends lost 5 bases at V and 3 bases at J; junction bases unmatched: 7. This CDR3 is 14 amino acids long. Germline-derived CDR1 and CDR2 are SGHTA and FQGNSA.

The rearrangement uses TRBV2 and TRBJ1-2; the D is unclear. Trimming stripped 3 bases from V and 1 base from J, with 9 bases between. The CDR3 runs 14 residues. Germline loops: CDR1 SNHLY, CDR2 FYNNEI. Here the CDR3 reads CASSEDRSNYGYTF. The DNA of the CDR3 is TGTGCCAGCAGTGAGGATAGGAGTAACTATGGCTACACCTTC.

V gene TRBV5-1 combines with J gene TRBJ1-1; D is undetermined. From germline, CDR1 is SGHRS and CDR2 YFSETQ. This CDR3 is 16 amino acids long. The V gene lost 6 bases and the J gene lost 4 bases, with 22 bases spanning the gap. The CDR3 DNA reads as TGCGCCAGCACCCGAAATAGTGGGCGGGCGGGCACTGAAGCTTTCTTT. It codes for CASTRNSGRAGTEAFF.

The chain employs TRBV27 and TRBJ1-6; 8 bases agree with TRBD1. From germline, CDR1 is MNHEY and CDR2 SMNVEV (reference sequence). The CDR3 is 14 residues long. Trimming took 6 bases from V and 7 from J; bases not matched to a gene: 5. CDR3 nucleotide sequence: TGTGCCAGCAGCCGAGACAGGGGCAATTCACCCCTCCACTTT. It is translated as CASSRDRGNSPLHF.

This chain's CDR3 is CASSPTGPREKLFF. Written as DNA, the CDR3 is TGTGCCAGCAGCCCCACGGGGCCGCGAGAAAAACTGTTTTTT. This rearrangement joins TRBV7-2 to TRBJ1-4, with TRBD1 as a possible D gene (5 bases). Germline CDR1 and CDR2: SGHTA and FQGNSA. The CDR3 is made up of 14 amino acids. Trimming stripped 5 bases from V and 8 bases from J, with 15 bases between.

V gene TRBV10-3 combines with J gene TRBJ1-5; D unclear. The germline V gene has CDR1 ENHRY and CDR2 SYGVKD. The CDR3 is 14 amino acids. V was pared by 10 bases and J by 0 bases, with 13 bases between. The CDR3 DNA reads as TGTGCCACACACCAGACCGATAGCAATCAGCCCCAGCATTTT. Translation gives CATHQTDSNQPQHF.

The chain joins TRBV30 to TRBJ2-5; 8 bases line up with TRBD1. Germline loops: CDR1 GTSNPN, CDR2 SVGIG (reference sequence). This CDR3 spans 14 amino acids. J was trimmed by 5 bases and V by 3 bases; bases with no gene match: 8. This CDR3 is CAWSAGQGRETQYF. The CDR3 region has the DNA TGTGCCTGGAGCGCCGGACAGGGACGGGAGACCCAGTACTTC.

The chain uses TRBV2 and TRBJ2-1; no clear D. In germline, CDR1 is SNHLY, CDR2 FYNNEI. Deletions cut 6 bases from V and 2 bases from J, with 8 bases between. This CDR3 spans 13 amino acids. In DNA, the CDR3 is TGTGCCAGCAGGTGGGCTACCTACAATGAGCAGTTCTTC. Translating it yields CASRWATYNEQFF.

CDR3 protein: CASSPDRAEAFF. The CDR3 coding sequence is TGTGCCAGCTCACCCGACAGGGCTGAAGCTTTCTTT. The gene calls are TRBV18 and TRBJ1-1; 7 positions match TRBD1. In germline, CDR1 is KGHSH, CDR2 LQKENI. Losses at the gene ends were 3 bases for V and 6 bases for J; bases not matched to a gene: 1. This CDR3 comprises 12 residues.

The rearrangement uses TRBV19 and TRBJ2-6; 10 nucleotides agree with TRBD1. CDR1 LNHDA and CDR2 SQIVND come from the germline V gene (reference sequence). The CDR3 has 18 residues. J was trimmed by 1 base and V by 5 bases; bases with no gene match: 8. DNA for the CDR3: TGTGCCAGTAGTTTACCGGGACAGGGGAGATCTGGGGCCAACGTCCTGACTTTC. Protein product: CASSLPGQGRSGANVLTF.

The gene calls are TRBV6-5 and TRBJ1-2, with TRBD1 as a possible D gene (6 bases). V lost 2 bases to trimming and J lost 4 bases, with 8 bases between them. From germline, CDR1 is MNHEY and CDR2 SVGAGI. The CDR3 length is 13 residues. The CDR3 DNA sequence: TGTGCCAGCAGTTACAGGGGGGGCTATGGCTACACCTTC. It yields the protein CASSYRGGYGYTF.